Below, one T cell receptor (beta chain) is given with its context. These data belong to a study of T cell changes during pregnancy in multiple sclerosis. Libraries were prepared by immunoSEQ multiplex PCR; TCRdb keeps only in-frame clonotypes and omits some of them. This table holds about 100,000 clones, just over 90% found once. The CDR3 contains 14 residues. The V gene lost 5 bases and the J gene lost 0 bases, with 5 bases spanning the gap. Looked up from germline, CDR1 is SNHLY and CDR2 is FYNNEI. This chain connects TRBV2 to TRBJ2-6, with D perhaps matching TRBD2 (5 bases). Source: peripheral blood, taken after pregnancy. This receptor was obtained from a female donor with multiple sclerosis, enrolled in a pregnancy study. CDR3 nucleotide sequence: TGTGCCAGCAGTACTAGCTCTGGGGCCAACGTCCTGACTTTC. Residues: CASSTSSGANVLTF.